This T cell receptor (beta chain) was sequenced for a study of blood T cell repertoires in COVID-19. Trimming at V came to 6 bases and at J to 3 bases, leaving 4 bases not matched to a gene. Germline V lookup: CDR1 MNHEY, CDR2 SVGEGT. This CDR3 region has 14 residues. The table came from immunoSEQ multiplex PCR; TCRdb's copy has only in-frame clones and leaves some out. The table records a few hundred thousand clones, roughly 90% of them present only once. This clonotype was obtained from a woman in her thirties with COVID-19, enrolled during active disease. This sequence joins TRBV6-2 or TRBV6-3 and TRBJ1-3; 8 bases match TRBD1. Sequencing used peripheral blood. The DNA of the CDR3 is TGTGCCAGCAGCTTGGACAGGGTTGGAAACACCATATATTTT. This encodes CASSLDRVGNTIYF.